This T cell receptor beta chain derives from a study of PD-L1 blockade in urothelial cancer (dated by TCRdb to about 2017). For the study in its entirety: Every patient began therapy in the mid-2010s and was given atezolizumab 1,200 mg intravenously every 3 weeks. About 85% of the 29 patients were males with bladder-origin urothelial cancer, and about 60% of the 29 reported a prior smoking history. An ECOG performance status of 0 or 1 was recorded for the patients, and 0 to 3 prior chemotherapy regimens had been received by the patients. Blood samples were analyzed at two time points: 3 weeks after treatment start (second dose) and 6 weeks after treatment start. Blood samples yielded a median of around 150,000 T cells and approximately 83,000 unique TCRs, with median clonality roughly 0.085. An exploratory multi-omic analysis was conducted of the somatic, immune and clinical correlates of response to PD-L1 blockade with atezolizumab in urothelial cancer. Pretreatment tumor samples, along with matched peripheral blood collected serially before and after atezolizumab treatment, underwent TCR sequencing. Progression-free survival longer than 6 months counted as durable clinical benefit, and TCR features were additionally tested against both progression-free and overall survival. In the same patients, pretreatment tumors underwent whole exome sequencing and RNA sequencing in addition to TCR sequencing. Durable clinical benefit was achieved by nine patients but not by the remaining 20. Pretreatment blood TCR-seq was available for twenty-nine patients, at least one posttreatment blood collection was obtained for some 25 patients, and tumor TCR-seq was available for some 25 patients.

The study at large found these results: Among patients with durable benefit, tumor-associated TCR clones showed greater expansion in peripheral blood 3 weeks after treatment started (n = 22, p = 0.022). A pretreatment peripheral blood TCR clonality below the median was linked to improved progression-free and overall survival. Because of the small sample size (n ≈ 29) and the many exploratory analyses performed, the results are intended to be regarded as hypothesis-generating.

The cohort comprised 30 or so patients with locally advanced or metastatic urothelial carcinoma treated at Memorial Sloan Kettering on a trial protocol. Peripheral blood mononuclear cells were collected pretreatment and during treatment, at between 1 and 8 total time points per patient. The Qiagen DNeasy Blood extraction kit was used to purify genomic DNA from total PBMCs and tumor samples. Collected pretreatment and during treatment, PBMCs were isolated and stored as previously described. The CDR3 numbers 15 residues from cysteine through phenylalanine. Just CDR3 DNA is preserved here, 45 bases in frame from base 1. Trimming removed 5 bases from V and 3 bases from J, leaving 14 bases between the germline ends. CDR1 SGDLS and CDR2 YYNGEE are derived from the germline V gene. With respect to this clone: Its antigen is still unknown. Per-base quality was not reported, and no clone a single base away is much larger than it.

To estimate absolute template abundance from read counts, synthetic TCR analog templates were spiked into each PCR. TCRbeta CDR3 regions were amplified from genomic DNA with bias-controlled V and J gene primers using the immunoSEQ assay. Rearranged TCRbeta segments were sequenced at approximately 20X coverage. In the authors' own workflow: Sequencing errors were corrected by clustering and CDR3s were annotated against IMGT to assign V, D and J genes. Out-of-frame and stop-codon sequences were excluded, and only productive TCRbeta rearrangements were used in downstream analyses. Clonality was calculated as one minus the Shannon entropy normalized by the log of the number of unique productive sequences. Fisher's exact test with Benjamini-Hochberg correction, using a cutoff of adjusted p below 0.01, was how clones that differed between time points or between blood and tumor were identified. TCRdb mirrors the immuneACCESS table, restricted to in-frame sequences. Some clones are absent from its copies; in checked studies, under half trace to an unresolved V gene, and the reason for the others is unknown. Clone size and the V and J calls come from that table; the DNA yielded D and trimming. The sample table lists approximately 24,000 clones, 80% to 90% of them with a count of one. Together, the top ten hold roughly a third of the sample.

The specimen comprised PBMCs, sampled around atezolizumab (anti-PD-L1) treatment. The rearranged chain carries TRBV9 and TRBJ2-2; the D gene is perhaps TRBD1, from 7 matching bases. The sequence was obtained from a man aged 60 to 69 with urothelial cancer. Here is the DNA: TGTGCCAGCAGGGGTCAGGGGGGCGACACCGGGGAGCTGTTTTTT. Its translation is CASRGQGGDTGELFF.